A selection of T cell receptor beta chains follows, all from one sample in a study of spatial heterogeneity in lung cancer. TCRdb independently ran MiXCR on the 5' RACE reads; one entry per CDR3 protein. Of tens of thousands of distinct CDR3 sequences in the sample, 10% to 15% are singletons; the top ten hold approximately 7.2%. Sample: PBMCs, taken at surgery. Source of these receptors: a male donor with early-stage non-small cell lung cancer. Both conserved end residues are part of each CDR3. D genes are given only for firm matches. Size values are once, few and many counts, or a class for expanded clones, and some rows have none.

TRBJ1-1,-,TRBV7-3,few,CASRQWDSADTEAFF,TGTGCCAGCAGACAGTGGGACTCGGCGGACACTGAAGCTTTCTTT
TRBJ2-3,-,TRBV20-1,-,CSAPREDTQYF,TGCAGTGCGCCCAGGGAGGATACGCAGTATTTT
TRBJ2-7,TRBD1,TRBV7-9,many,CASSKRTGADEQYF,TGTGCCAGCAGCAAGAGGACAGGGGCCGACGAGCAGTACTTC
TRBJ1-3,-,TRBV5-4,-,CASSLGRLSGNTIYF,TGTGCCAGCAGCTTGGGACGTTTATCTGGAAACACCATATATTTT
TRBJ2-5,-,TRBV4-2,-,CASSQDRGSETQYF,TGTGCCAGCAGCCAAGATAGGGGGAGCGAGACCCAGTACTTC
TRBJ1-1,-,TRBV6-2/TRBV6-3,-,CASSYASGTEAFF,TGTGCCAGCAGTTACGCATCGGGGACTGAAGCTTTCTTT
TRBJ1-1,-,TRBV30,few,CAWRSGDTEAFF,TGTGCCTGGAGATCGGGGGACACTGAAGCTTTCTTT
TRBJ2-7,-,TRBV4-2,few,CASSPDSFSSSYEQYF,TGTGCCAGCAGCCCGGACAGTTTCTCTAGCTCCTACGAGCAGTACTTC
TRBJ1-1,-,TRBV25-1,few,CASTPSEGVNTEAFF,TGTGCCAGCACCCCATCCGAAGGGGTGAACACTGAAGCTTTCTTT
TRBJ2-1,-,TRBV3-1,-,CASSRFPAGVHNEQFF,TGTGCCAGCAGCAGATTCCCAGCCGGGGTACACAATGAGCAGTTCTTC
TRBJ1-1,-,TRBV6-1,-,CASSEPGGGQSQAFF,TGTGCCAGCAGTGAACCGGGCGGGGGGCAATCCCAAGCTTTCTTT
TRBJ1-3,-,TRBV20-1,-,CSARAVSGNTIYF,TGCAGTGCTAGAGCTGTCTCTGGAAACACCATATATTTT
TRBJ2-1,-,TRBV10-3,-,CAISDRRGRESYNEQFF,TGTGCCATCAGTGACCGGCGGGGGCGGGAGTCCTACAATGAGCAGTTCTTC
TRBJ1-1,TRBD1,TRBV18,many,CASSPPRTGGTTEAFF,TGTGCCAGCTCACCACCGCGGACAGGGGGCACCACTGAAGCTTTCTTT
TRBJ2-5,TRBD2,TRBV11-2,many,CASTRRPLAGVGQETQYF,TGTGCCAGCACTCGACGGCCGCTAGCGGGAGTAGGCCAAGAGACCCAGTACTTC
TRBJ2-1,TRBD2,TRBV5-1,-,CASSSGTSGENEQFF,TGCGCCAGCAGCTCCGGGACTAGCGGCGAAAATGAGCAGTTCTTC
TRBJ1-6,TRBD1,TRBV30,-,CAWSEGQGSVTPLHF,TGTGCCTGGAGTGAAGGACAGGGTAGTGTGACACCCCTCCACTTT
TRBJ2-5,TRBD2,TRBV12-3/TRBV12-4,-,CASSLLAGDVKTQYF,TGTGCCAGCAGCCTACTAGCGGGAGATGTAAAGACCCAGTACTTC